Presented here are 30 T cell receptor beta chains from one specimen sequenced in a study of T cells after yellow fever vaccination. Using its own MiXCR run on the 5' RACE reads, TCRdb lists one record per CDR3 protein. The top ten hold approximately 20% of the sample, which has 250,000 to 350,000 distinct CDR3 sequences, around 4.5% seen once. Sequenced here: PBMCs, sampled 15 days after the yellow fever booster vaccination. These receptors all stem from a man aged 18 to 35 who received the YFV17D yellow fever vaccine.

This clonotype appeared a few times. J is TRBJ2-1 and V is TRBV7-3; TRBD1 aligns across 7 bases. The CDR3 runs 13 residues. Germline CDR1 reads SGHTA; CDR2 reads FQGTGA. Losses at the gene ends were 5 bases for V and 7 bases for J; bases not matched to a gene: 5. CDR3 DNA sequence: TGTGCCAGCAGCCAGTACAGGGGTAATGAGCAGTTCTTC. The encoded protein is CASSQYRGNEQFF.

This clonotype was observed many times. This chain connects TRBV27 to TRBJ2-3; 9 bases are a match to TRBD1. Germline loops: CDR1 MNHEY, CDR2 SMNVEV (reference sequence). The trim removed 5 bases at V and 3 bases at J, leaving 9 bases unmatched. The CDR3 loop spans 16 amino acids. The CDR3 DNA reads as TGTGCCAGCAGTCCCATCGGACAGGGGCTAACAGATACGCAGTATTTT. Translation: CASSPIGQGLTDTQYF.

There are many counts of this clonotype. The V and J genes are TRBV7-3 and TRBJ2-3; D is unclear. The CDR3 is made up of 12 amino acids. V was shortened by 2 bases and J by 6 bases, with 6 bases between the two germline ends. Germline loops: CDR1 SGHTA, CDR2 FQGTGA. Here the CDR3 reads CASSLRSDTQYF. In DNA, the CDR3 is TGTGCCAGCAGCTTACGGTCTGATACGCAGTATTTT.

This chain uses TRBV15 with TRBJ1-1; D gene unclear. Germline lookup yields CDR1 LNHNV and CDR2 YYDKDF (reference sequence). Trimming took 5 bases from V and 1 from J, leaving 11 bases between them. This CDR3 comprises 14 residues. The CDR3 sequence is CATSVRTGNTEAFF. CDR3 sequence (DNA): TGTGCCACCAGCGTTCGGACGGGGAACACTGAAGCTTTCTTT.

This clonotype occurred many times. This chain joins TRBV4-2 and TRBJ2-1; D possibly corresponds to TRBD1 (9 bases). The CDR3 totals 15 residues. Trimming left V 7 bases short and J 8 bases short, with 21 bases between. Germline values: CDR1 LGHNA, CDR2 YNFKEQ. CDR3 protein: CASTGGDRDYDEQFF. The CDR3 coding sequence is TGTGCCAGCACCGGGGGGGACAGGGATTATGATGAGCAGTTCTTC.

This clonotype was seen many times. The genes are TRBV5-4 and TRBJ2-2; D is ambiguous. Germline V gene sequence: CDR1 SGHNT, CDR2 YYREEE (reference sequence). The CDR3 sequence is 11 residues long. V was clipped by 4 bases and J by 7 bases, with 5 bases between them. CDR3 coding DNA: TGTGCCAGCAGCGGGCGCGGGGAGCTGTTTTTT. It codes for CASSGRGELFF.

This clonotype was counted at least ten times. This chain connects TRBV5-4 to TRBJ1-1, with D possibly matching TRBD1 (6 bases). Trimming pared 4 bases from V and 1 base from J, leaving 11 bases between. The length of the CDR3 is 14 residues. Germline values: CDR1 SGHNT, CDR2 YYREEE (reference sequence). This CDR3 is CASSGKTGNTEAFF. The CDR3 nucleotides are TGTGCCAGCAGCGGTAAGACAGGGAACACTGAAGCTTTCTTT.

This clonotype was observed a few times. The chain couples TRBV6-1 to TRBJ2-7; TRBD1 might be the D (5 bases). The CDR3 totals 12 residues. With 5 bases removed from V and 4 bases from J, the gap between germline ends came to 9 bases. Germline assignment: CDR1 MNHNS and CDR2 SASEGT. The CDR3 DNA reads as TGTGCCAGCAGTCAGACAGTATACGAGCAGTACGTC. Translating it yields CASSQTVYEQYV.

This clonotype was found many times. The CDR3 spells CASSSPGGLNTEAFF. CDR3 nucleotides: TGTGCCAGCAGTTCCCCTGGGGGACTGAACACTGAAGCTTTCTTT. This rearrangement joins TRBV12-3 or TRBV12-4 to TRBJ1-1; TRBD1 might be the D (5 bases). The CDR3 totals 15 residues. V was cut by 4 bases and J by 0 bases, with 12 bases left in between.

This clonotype has a count of ten or more. The CDR3 region has the DNA TGTGCCAGCAGTTCCCCACTGGGGCTTGCGGTCGACGAGCAGTACTTC. Translating gives CASSSPLGLAVDEQYF. This chain links TRBV7-2 with TRBJ2-7; possible D gene TRBD1, 5 bases. CDR1 is SGHTA, CDR2 FQGNSA, per germline. The CDR3 spans 16 residues. V was clipped by 6 bases and J by 5 bases, with 23 bases between them.

This clonotype was counted ten times or more. The V call is TRBV2, the J call TRBJ2-7; D is possibly TRBD1 (6 bases). The CDR3 is 15 amino acids. V shed 7 bases and J shed 2 bases, with 18 bases lying between them. Germline V gene data show CDR1 as SNHLY and CDR2 as FYNNEI. Written as DNA, the CDR3 is TGTGCCAGCACCTCATTGGACAGTCTCCCCTACGAGCAGTACTTC. This sequence encodes CASTSLDSLPYEQYF.

This clonotype was counted at least ten times. The chain links TRBV20-1 to TRBJ1-1, with D maybe TRBD1 (5 bases). CDR1 and CDR2 (germline): DFQATT, SNEGSKA (reference sequence). The CDR3 totals 14 residues. The V end was cut by 6 bases, the J end by 1 base, with 15 bases between. CDR3 sequence (DNA): TGCAGTGCCCTCTGGGGCTTCCCGAACACTGAAGCTTTCTTT. It encodes CSALWGFPNTEAFF.

Only a few counts were recorded for this clonotype. This sequence joins TRBV19 and TRBJ2-1; 9 nucleotides line up with TRBD2. The germline gives CDR1 LNHDA, CDR2 SQIVND (reference sequence). The CDR3 runs to 16 residues. Trimming removed 4 bases from V and 8 bases from J; junction bases left unmatched: 12. The chain's CDR3 is CASSSPGLAAGDEQFF. DNA of the CDR3: TGTGCCAGTAGTAGCCCGGGACTAGCTGCAGGGGATGAGCAGTTCTTC. Variable domain in full (rest from reference TRBV19 and TRBJ2-1): DGGITQSPKYLFRKEGQNVTLSCEQNLNHDAMYWYRQDPGQGLRLIYYSQIVNDFQKGDIAEGYSVSREKKESFPLTVTSAQKNPTAFYLCASSSPGLAAGDEQFFGPGTRLTVL.

This clonotype appeared a few times. The rearrangement joins TRBV6-6 to TRBJ1-1; TRBD1 matches at 7 bases. Unmatched junction bases numbered 12, after V lost 11 bases and J lost 6 bases. The CDR3 has 13 amino acids. Germline CDR1 MNHNY, CDR2 SVGAGI (reference sequence). The CDR3 DNA is TGTGCCGGCGGACAGGACCTACGAGCTGAAGCTTTCTTT. Protein: CAGGQDLRAEAFF.

This chain connects TRBV24-1 to TRBJ2-3, with TRBD2 matching 7 bases. Germline V gene sequence: CDR1 KGHDR, CDR2 SFDVKD. The CDR3 length is 14 residues. Unmatched junction bases numbered 3, after V lost 3 bases and J lost 4 bases. CDR3 amino acids: CATSDTSASDTQYF. The CDR3 nucleotides read TGTGCCACCAGTGATACTAGCGCATCAGATACGCAGTATTTT.

This clonotype has more than one count but fewer than ten. This sequence joins TRBV28 and TRBJ2-7, with a weak D call TRBD2 (6 bases). Trimming cost V 5 bases and J 4 bases, with 15 bases left between them. Germline CDR1 reads MDHEN; CDR2 reads SYDVKM. The CDR3 has 14 amino acids. This CDR3 is CASSPHDGTYEQYV. DNA for the CDR3: TGTGCCAGCAGTCCCCACGACGGGACTTACGAGCAGTACGTC.

This clonotype was counted many times. V usage is TRBV7-9 and J usage is TRBJ1-1; D is unclear. The V end lost 4 bases, the J end lost 7 bases, and 10 bases lay between the germline ends. This CDR3 is built from 12 residues. In germline, CDR1 is SEHNR, CDR2 FQNEAQ (reference sequence). The CDR3 nucleotides read TGTGCCAGCAGCTCGGCCCTTCTTGAAGCTTTCTTT. Its translation is CASSSALLEAFF.

This clonotype was picked up many times. One end of the junction fails to match germline, which may point to a read error. This chain links TRBV7-7 with TRBJ2-5; D remains ambiguous. Germline V lookup: CDR1 SSHAT, CDR2 FNYEAQ (reference sequence). CDR3 size: 15 residues. The CDR3 here is CASSLEVSGQETQYF. The CDR3 region has the DNA TGTGCTAGCAGCTTAGAGGTCTCCGGCCAAGAGACCCAGTACTTC.

This clonotype occurred many times. V and J are TRBV7-3 and TRBJ1-5; a possible D gene is TRBD1 (6 bases). CDR3 length: 15 amino acids. The germline V and J ends were trimmed by 8 bases and 6 bases, with 20 bases remaining between them. Germline CDR1 SGHTA, CDR2 FQGTGA. The CDR3 sequence: CASPPQGYLCQPQHF. In DNA, the CDR3 is TGTGCCAGCCCTCCCCAGGGGTATTTATGTCAGCCCCAGCATTTT.

The chain joins TRBV5-1 to TRBJ1-1; 7 bases align to TRBD1. The trim removed 3 bases at V and 0 bases at J, leaving 20 bases unmatched. In germline, CDR1 is SGHRS, CDR2 YFSETQ. The CDR3 consists of 20 residues. The CDR3 protein is CASSYWTGSFPFGMNTEAFF. CDR3 coding DNA: TGCGCCAGCAGCTACTGGACAGGTAGTTTTCCGTTTGGGATGAACACTGAAGCTTTCTTT.

This clonotype came up many times. The chain is built from TRBV27 and TRBJ2-7; tentative D call: TRBD2 (5 bases). Trimming pared 5 bases from V and 3 bases from J, leaving 17 bases between. CDR3 length: 15 residues. The V gene's germline CDR1 is MNHEY and CDR2 SMNVEV (reference sequence). The CDR3 region is CASSIKLGYFYEQYF. CDR3 DNA sequence: TGTGCCAGCAGTATTAAACTAGGCTACTTCTACGAGCAGTACTTC.

This clonotype was counted a few times. The CDR3 nucleotides read TGTGCCAGCAGTGAATGGCTGGGGAGGGGGGAGCTGTTTTTT. Encoded protein: CASSEWLGRGELFF. The V gene is TRBV25-1, the J gene TRBJ2-2; perhaps TRBD2 as D (6 bases). The ends were cut back, 1 base at V and 8 bases at J, with 11 bases in the middle. This CDR3 comprises 14 residues. CDR1 and CDR2 (germline): MGHDK, SYGVNS.

This clonotype was found many times. J is TRBJ1-1 and V is TRBV6-2 or TRBV6-3, with unresolved D. With 7 bases removed from V and 0 bases from J, the gap between germline ends came to 9 bases. The germline gives CDR1 MNHEY, CDR2 SVGEGT. The CDR3 length is 13 residues. CDR3 nucleotide sequence: TGTGCCAGCAACAACGCCGTGAACACTGAAGCTTTCTTT. This gives the protein CASNNAVNTEAFF.

The chain is built from TRBV18 and TRBJ1-2, with D maybe TRBD1 (6 bases). Trimming took 3 bases from V and 1 from J, leaving 9 bases between them. From germline, CDR1 is KGHSH and CDR2 LQKENI. The CDR3 has 14 residues. The CDR3 region has the DNA TGTGCCAGCTCACCGTCAGGGGTTAACTATGGCTACACCTTC. The encoded protein is CASSPSGVNYGYTF.

In its sample, this clonotype was seen a few times. V is TRBV4-2 and J is TRBJ2-3; a weak D match, TRBD1 (5 bases). Germline assignment: CDR1 LGHNA and CDR2 YNFKEQ. V was shortened by 0 bases and J by 4 bases, with 17 bases between the two germline ends. The length of the CDR3 is 17 residues. The CDR3 spells CASSQDGPVSRADTQYF. CDR3 in DNA: TGTGCCAGCAGCCAAGATGGCCCCGTTTCCAGGGCAGATACGCAGTATTTT.

A few counts support this clonotype. The V call is TRBV9, the J call TRBJ1-1, with 8 bases fitting TRBD1. Germline trimming cut 4 bases from V and 1 base from J; bases unmatched to any gene: 6. CDR1 and CDR2 (germline): SGDLS, YYNGEE. The CDR3 runs 15 residues. CDR3 DNA: TGTGCCAGCAGCAACCGACAGGGGTCGAACACTGAAGCTTTCTTT. It is translated as CASSNRQGSNTEAFF.

The chain uses TRBV29-1 and TRBJ2-1, with 9 bases matching TRBD1. The V segment lost 0 bases and the J segment 7 bases; nucleotides outside the gene matches: 7. The germline V gene has CDR1 SQVTM and CDR2 ANQGSEA. There are 15 residues in the CDR3. The CDR3 is CSVEESGTGINEQFF. CDR3 in DNA: TGCAGCGTTGAAGAGTCCGGGACAGGGATTAATGAGCAGTTCTTC.

This clonotype has at least ten counts. V gene TRBV11-2 combines with J gene TRBJ2-3; D possibly corresponds to TRBD1 (6 bases). The CDR3 length is 16 residues. V lost 5 bases, J lost 0 bases, and 15 bases lay in between. Germline assignment: CDR1 SGHAT and CDR2 FQNNGV. The CDR3 loop reads CASSLGQTYSTDTQYF. As DNA, the CDR3 is TGTGCCAGCAGCCTCGGACAGACCTATAGCACAGATACGCAGTATTTT.

This clonotype was detected ten times or more. V and J are TRBV24-1 and TRBJ2-2; D may be TRBD1 or TRBD2 (5 bases each). CDR3 size: 14 residues. Germline assignment: CDR1 KGHDR and CDR2 SFDVKD. The V end was cut by 4 bases, the J end by 4 bases, with 9 bases between. The CDR3 loop is CATSDRESTGELFF. CDR3 sequence (DNA): TGTGCCACCAGTGACAGGGAGAGCACCGGGGAGCTGTTTTTT.

This clonotype was counted a few times. The CDR3 nucleotides read TGCGCCAGCAGCTTGGGAAGGACAGGGGGGTTGGAGACCCAGTACTTC. Residues: CASSLGRTGGLETQYF. V and J are TRBV5-1 and TRBJ2-5, with 10 bases fitting TRBD1. With 0 bases clipped from V and 5 bases from J, the junction kept 7 bases outside the gene matches. Germline V gene data show CDR1 as SGHRS and CDR2 as YFSETQ. CDR3 length: 16 amino acids.